This T cell receptor (beta chain) was recorded in a study of blood T cell repertoires in COVID-19. While infection was still active, Seattle patients were enrolled and then followed longitudinally. V lost 3 bases, J lost 6 bases, and 4 bases stayed unmatched. CDR1 is SGHTA and CDR2 is FQGNSA in the germline V gene. This CDR3 is 15 amino acids long. The data were produced by immunoSEQ multiplex PCR, yet TCRdb's version contains in-frame clones alone and is incomplete. The sample gives about 130,000 clones, roughly nine tenths of which show up once; around 2.1% is in the top ten. This chain links TRBV7-2 with TRBJ1-6, with TRBD1 identical over 8 bases. Sequenced: peripheral blood. This sequence originates from a man aged 45-65 years with COVID-19, enrolled during active disease. CDR3 DNA sequence: TGTGCCAGCAGCTTTAGTCAGGGGGCTAATTCACCCCTCCACTTT. Translated, it gives CASSFSQGANSPLHF. The whole variable domain, filled in from reference TRBV7-2 and TRBJ1-6, reads GAGVSQSPSNKVTEKGKDVELRCDPISGHTALYWYRQSLGQGLEFLIYFQGNSAPDKSGLPSDRFSAERTGGSVSTLTIQRTQQEDSAVYLCASSFSQGANSPLHFGNGTRLTVT.